The clone carrying this T cell receptor beta chain was observed a few times. Antigen: not known. Trimming pared 8 bases from V and 0 bases from J, leaving 14 bases between. The germline gives CDR1 SNHLY, CDR2 FYNNEI. The CDR3 has 15 residues. This sample is drawn from a study of CD8 T cells in ankylosing spondylitis. The study, taken as a whole, reports: A TCR beta motif of roughly eight highly homologous variants seemed to mark ankylosing spondylitis blood. Researchers reportedly found disease-linked clones significantly enriched in matched ankylosing spondylitis synovial fluid. Disease-linked clones displayed a CD8+ phenotype and appeared relatively rarely in peripheral blood.

Molecular-barcoded quantitative 5'-RACE produced these TCR beta libraries. TCRdb re-analysed the 5' RACE reads in MiXCR, keeping a single row per CDR3 protein. This sample has approximately 150,000 distinct CDR3 sequences, with 44% found just once. This TCR was sampled from a male donor with ankylosing spondylitis. The chain recombines TRBV2 with TRBJ2-1; D remains ambiguous. Sequenced input: synovial fluid, either unsorted or a sorted T cell fraction (not recorded which). The CDR3 DNA reads TGTGCCAGCCCCTCTGAGTGGAGCTCCTACAATGAGCAGTTCTTC. Translated: CASPSEWSSYNEQFF.